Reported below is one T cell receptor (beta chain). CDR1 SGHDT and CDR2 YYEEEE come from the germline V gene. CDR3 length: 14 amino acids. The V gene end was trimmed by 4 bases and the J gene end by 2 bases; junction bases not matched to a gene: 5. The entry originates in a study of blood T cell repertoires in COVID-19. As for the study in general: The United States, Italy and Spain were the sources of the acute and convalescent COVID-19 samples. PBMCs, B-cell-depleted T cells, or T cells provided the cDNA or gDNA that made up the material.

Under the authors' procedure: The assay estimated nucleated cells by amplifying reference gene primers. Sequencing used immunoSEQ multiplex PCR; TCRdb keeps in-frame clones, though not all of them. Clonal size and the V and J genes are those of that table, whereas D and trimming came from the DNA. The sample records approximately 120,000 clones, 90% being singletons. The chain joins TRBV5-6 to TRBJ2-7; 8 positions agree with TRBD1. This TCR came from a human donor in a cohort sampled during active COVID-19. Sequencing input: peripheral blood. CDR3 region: CASSIGQGAYEQYF. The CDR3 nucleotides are TGTGCCAGCAGCATCGGACAGGGAGCCTACGAGCAGTACTTC.